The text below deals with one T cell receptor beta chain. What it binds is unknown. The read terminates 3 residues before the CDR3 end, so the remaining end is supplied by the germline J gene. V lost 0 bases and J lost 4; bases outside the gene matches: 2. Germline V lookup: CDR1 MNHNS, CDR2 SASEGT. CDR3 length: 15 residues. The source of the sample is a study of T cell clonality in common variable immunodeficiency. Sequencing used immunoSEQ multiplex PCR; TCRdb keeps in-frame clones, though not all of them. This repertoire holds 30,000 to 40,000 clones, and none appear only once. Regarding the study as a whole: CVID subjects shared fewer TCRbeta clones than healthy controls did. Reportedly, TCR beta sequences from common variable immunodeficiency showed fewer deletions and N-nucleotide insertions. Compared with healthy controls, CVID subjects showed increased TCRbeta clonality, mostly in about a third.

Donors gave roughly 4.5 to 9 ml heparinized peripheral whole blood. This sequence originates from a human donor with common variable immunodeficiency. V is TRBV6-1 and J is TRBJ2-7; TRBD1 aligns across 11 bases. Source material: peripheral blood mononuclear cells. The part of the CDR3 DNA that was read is TGTGCCAGCAGTGAAGCGGGGACAGGGGGTTACGAG. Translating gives CASSEAGTGGYE. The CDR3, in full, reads CASSEAGTGGYEQYF.